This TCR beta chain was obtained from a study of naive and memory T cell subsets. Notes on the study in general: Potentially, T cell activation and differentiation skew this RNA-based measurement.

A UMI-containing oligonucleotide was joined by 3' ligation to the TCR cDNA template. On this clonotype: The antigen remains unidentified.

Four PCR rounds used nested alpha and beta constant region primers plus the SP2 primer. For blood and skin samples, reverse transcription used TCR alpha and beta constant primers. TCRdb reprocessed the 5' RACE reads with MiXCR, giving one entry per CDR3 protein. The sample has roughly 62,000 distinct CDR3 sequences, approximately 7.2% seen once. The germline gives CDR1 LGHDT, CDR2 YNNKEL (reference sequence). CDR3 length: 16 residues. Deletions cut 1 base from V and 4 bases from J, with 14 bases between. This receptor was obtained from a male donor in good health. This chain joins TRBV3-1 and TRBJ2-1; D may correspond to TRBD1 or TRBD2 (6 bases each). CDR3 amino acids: CASSQAGGPIYNEQFF. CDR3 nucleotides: TGTGCCAGCAGCCAAGCCGGGGGCCCGATTTACAATGAGCAGTTCTTC.